This T cell receptor (beta chain) stems from a study of identical twins. This clonotype was seen only a few times. The V and J ends lost 11 bases and 4 bases respectively, with 25 bases between them. The CDR3 consists of 16 residues. Germline V CDR1 and CDR2: MNHNS, SASEGT. Unique molecular identifiers were present on cDNA, and template switching added a universal primer site. From the 5' RACE reads, TCRdb called clonotypes with MiXCR, one entry per CDR3 protein. The sample lists some 1,700,000 distinct CDR3 sequences, about 32% seen once, with about 0.3% in the top ten. The clonotype was recovered from a newborn girl in good health. Sequencing used cord blood. This chain uses TRBV6-1 with TRBJ2-3; the D call may be TRBD1 or TRBD2 (6 bases each). The CDR3 sequence is CAHYGRGRGVADTQYF. CDR3 coding DNA: TGTGCCCATTACGGTCGGGGGCGCGGGGTGGCAGATACGCAGTATTTT.